This TCR beta chain was recovered during a study of blood T cells in healthy people across ages. Of note for this clonotype: What it recognizes is unknown.

The germline V gene encodes CDR1 DFQATT and CDR2 SNEGSKA (reference sequence). The CDR3 sequence is 13 residues long. Trimming removed 3 bases from V and 7 bases from J; junction bases left unmatched: 6. It was with a sample-barcoded 5' primer and a J-beta primer mix that a second PCR of roughly 7 to 12 cycles was run. Each CDR3 protein gets one entry after TCRdb re-called the 5' RACE reads with MiXCR. This table has around 1.7 million distinct CDR3 sequences, roughly 27% appearing once. Study-level findings and limits: It was not possible, with unsorted PBMCs, to conclusively compare naive and antigen-experienced cells.

The sequenced material came from blood. V is TRBV20-1 and J is TRBJ2-7, with 10 bases identical to TRBD2. This TCR came from a woman younger than 45 in good health. DNA for the CDR3: TGCAGTGCTAGGACCCCGGGACTAGCGGAGCAGTACTTC. It yields the protein CSARTPGLAEQYF.